The 17 T cell receptor beta chains presented below share a single source sample, sequenced in a study of shared clonotypes between healthy human individuals. CD45RO negativity and positive selection for CCR7 defined naive CD8 cells, a population that excluded terminally differentiated effector memory CD45RA+ cells. Here immunoSEQ multiplex PCR was the method, and the copy in TCRdb shows in-frame clones only, minus some. This repertoire shows some 2.1 million clones, around 96% found once; its top ten account for 0.9% to 1.3%. Specimen: naive CD8+ T cells sorted from blood. These TCRs come from a man between 18 and 35 years old in good health.

The chain carries TRBV27 and TRBJ2-1; D ambiguous. CDR3 size: 14 residues. V dropped 5 bases and J dropped 5 bases, with 13 bases sitting between them. The germline gives CDR1 MNHEY, CDR2 SMNVEV (reference sequence). The CDR3 DNA reads TGTGCCAGCAGTCCCCACGGTTTGCACAATGAGCAGTTCTTC. Its protein is CASSPHGLHNEQFF.

A single count supports this clone. The rearrangement uses TRBV6-1 and TRBJ2-7, with no clear D. The CDR3 totals 14 residues. Germline values: CDR1 MNHNS, CDR2 SASEGT. Trimming left V 2 bases short and J 4 bases short, with 12 bases between. CDR3: CASSERVMGYEQYF. CDR3 DNA sequence: TGTGCCAGCAGTGAACGGGTTATGGGGTACGAGCAGTACTTC.

Concerning this clone: This specimen includes other DNA sequences encoding the same CDR3. The rearrangement links TRBV29-1 to TRBJ2-7, with a weak D call TRBD2 (5 bases). The V end lost 4 bases, the J end lost 1 base, and 8 bases lay between the germline ends. In germline, CDR1 is SQVTM, CDR2 ANQGSEA. This CDR3 comprises 12 residues. This chain's CDR3 is CSVGAGSYEQYF. Written as DNA, the CDR3 is TGCAGCGTTGGGGCGGGTTCCTACGAGCAGTACTTC.

This clone was observed once. The rearrangement uses TRBV11-1 and TRBJ2-5; TRBD2 aligns across 10 bases. Germline-derived CDR1 and CDR2 are SGHAT and FQDESV (reference sequence). The CDR3 contains 17 residues. The V and J ends lost 2 bases and 0 bases, in that order; junction bases with no gene match: 6. The CDR3 here is CASSLNLAGEYQETQYF. The CDR3 DNA reads as TGTGCCAGCAGCTTAAACCTAGCGGGGGAGTACCAAGAGACCCAGTACTTC. The variable domain in full, completed from reference TRBV11-1 and TRBJ2-5, reads EAEVAQSPRYKITEKSQAVAFWCDPISGHATLYWYRQILGQGPELLVQFQDESVVDDSQLPKDRFSAERLKGVDSTLKIQPAELGDSAMYLCASSLNLAGEYQETQYFGPGTRLLVL.

V is TRBV30 and J is TRBJ2-2; D is perhaps TRBD1 or TRBD2 (6 bases each). CDR1 and CDR2 (germline): GTSNPN, SVGIG (reference sequence). V was clipped by 0 bases and J by 5 bases, with 25 bases between them. This CDR3 contains 19 residues. The CDR3 here is CAWSVRDAGQGYFTGELFF. CDR3 DNA sequence: TGTGCCTGGAGTGTACGGGACGCGGGACAAGGATATTTTACCGGGGAGCTGTTTTTT.

The chain has TRBV15 and TRBJ1-2; tentatively, D is TRBD1 (6 bases). The CDR3 loop spans 16 amino acids. Germline-derived CDR1 and CDR2 are LNHNV and YYDKDF (reference sequence). The V and J ends lost 0 bases and 0 bases respectively, with 11 bases between them. The CDR3 protein is CATSRDRGAPNYGYTF. The CDR3 nucleotides read TGTGCCACCAGCAGAGATCGGGGGGCCCCTAACTATGGCTACACCTTC.

This rearrangement joins TRBV5-4 to TRBJ2-7; D is unclear. V lost 0 bases and J 3 bases, leaving 10 bases between the germline ends. CDR1 and CDR2 from the germline V gene are SGHNT and YYREEE (reference sequence). There are 14 residues in the CDR3. The CDR3 DNA is TGTGCCAGCAGCTTGGGGTCCACGGGCTACGAGCAGTACTTC. It translates to CASSLGSTGYEQYF.

The rearrangement links TRBV27 to TRBJ1-2; D remains ambiguous. Germline CDR1 MNHEY, CDR2 SMNVEV (reference sequence). The CDR3 runs 15 residues. The ends were cut back, 4 bases at V and 8 bases at J, with 20 bases in the middle. The CDR3 is CASSSTGPAPGGYTF. DNA for the CDR3: TGTGCCAGCAGTTCGACCGGGCCCGCGCCGGGGGGCTACACCTTC.

The rearrangement joins TRBV10-3 to TRBJ2-5; 10 nucleotides line up with TRBD2. Looked up from germline, CDR1 is ENHRY and CDR2 is SYGVKD. CDR3 length equals 15 residues. V was pared by 2 bases and J by 3 bases, with 3 bases of the junction left unmatched. The CDR3 here is CAISERLAGEETQYF. Written as DNA, the CDR3 is TGTGCCATCAGTGAGCGGCTAGCGGGAGAAGAGACCCAGTACTTC.

The J gene is TRBJ2-7, the V gene TRBV10-3, with a weak D call TRBD2 (6 bases). The CDR3 is made up of 10 amino acids. The germline V gene encodes CDR1 ENHRY and CDR2 SYGVKD. Trimming left V 3 bases short and J 9 bases short, with 6 bases between. The CDR3 coding sequence is TGTGCCATCAGTGACGGGAGGCAGTACTTC. This sequence encodes CAISDGRQYF.

The CDR3 DNA sequence: TGCGCCAGCAGCCAAGCGGGACAGGGGTCACACGAGCAGTACTTC. Translation: CASSQAGQGSHEQYF. The chain uses TRBV4-3 and TRBJ2-7; TRBD1 matches 10 bases. With V trimmed by 1 base and J by 5 bases, 5 bases remained unmatched. CDR3 length: 15 residues. Germline-derived CDR1 and CDR2 are LGHNA and YSLEER.

V gene TRBV27 combines with J gene TRBJ2-3; 7 bases are a match to TRBD2. The CDR3 length is 16 residues. Germline CDR1 is MNHEY and CDR2 is SMNVEV (reference sequence). V dropped 0 bases and J dropped 1; count of bases not matched to a gene: 4. CDR3 bases: TGTGCCAGCAGTTTATCCCCTAGCGGAGGCACAGATACGCAGTATTTT. Translation: CASSLSPSGGTDTQYF.

The V call is TRBV13, the J call TRBJ2-5; 9 bases match TRBD2. This CDR3 is 14 amino acids long. CDR1 is PRHDT, CDR2 FYEKMQ, per germline (reference sequence). With V trimmed by 3 bases and J by 3 bases, 2 bases remained unmatched. The CDR3 region is CASSFSSGEETQYF. CDR3 bases: TGTGCCAGCAGCTTTTCTAGCGGGGAAGAGACCCAGTACTTC.

In the case of this clone: Other DNA sequences in this sample translate to the same CDR3. For the CDR3, the DNA is TGTGCCAGCAGTTCTCTCGGGGGCTCCTACGAGCAGTACTTC. Translation gives CASSSLGGSYEQYF. This rearrangement joins TRBV28 to TRBJ2-7; D possibly corresponds to TRBD2 (6 bases). From germline, CDR1 is MDHEN and CDR2 SYDVKM. Trimming took 4 bases from V and 0 from J, leaving 10 bases between them. The CDR3 covers 14 residues.

In DNA, the CDR3 is TGTGCCAGCAGCTATACGACAGGGTACCACGAGCAGTACTTC. As protein: CASSYTTGYHEQYF. The chain employs TRBV11-1 and TRBJ2-7; TRBD1 aligns across 7 bases. After removal of 4 bases from V and 5 bases from J, the junction contained 8 bases not matched to a gene. CDR1 is SGHAT and CDR2 is FQDESV in the germline V gene (reference sequence). The CDR3 is 14 residues long.

The V gene is TRBV14, the J gene TRBJ2-1, with D unresolved. CDR1 SGHDN and CDR2 FVKESK come from the germline V gene. V was cut by 4 bases and J by 7 bases, with 11 bases left in between. The CDR3 covers 13 residues. As DNA, the CDR3 is TGTGCCAGCAGCCCCCTCGACTGGAATGAGCAGTTCTTC. Translating gives CASSPLDWNEQFF.

The chain employs TRBV13 and TRBJ2-1; 8 nucleotides agree with TRBD1. CDR3 length equals 15 residues. The germline V gene encodes CDR1 PRHDT and CDR2 FYEKMQ (reference sequence). The V segment lost 5 bases and the J segment 1 base; nucleotides outside the gene matches: 4. The CDR3 sequence: CASSPTGVSYNEQFF. For the CDR3, the DNA is TGTGCCAGCAGCCCGACAGGGGTTTCCTACAATGAGCAGTTCTTC.